The rows below give T cell receptor beta chains drawn from one sample of a study of glioma-infiltrating T cells after dendritic cell vaccination. The method was immunoSEQ multiplex PCR; TCRdb's version includes in-frame clones alone and lacks a portion of them. Of about 95,000 clones listed, around 85% are singletons. The sequencing used blood, collected before dendritic cell vaccination. Source of these receptors: a human donor with glioblastoma. The CDR3 runs from the conserved cysteine through the conserved F or W. D genes are given only for firm matches. The listing skips clone size in some rows; elsewhere it reads once, few, many or a size class.

J gene | D gene | clone size | V gene | CDR3 protein | CDR3 DNA
TRBJ2-1 | TRBD1 | few | TRBV4-3 | CASSQSPAGQGYNEQFF | TGCGCCAGCAGCCAATCCCCCGCGGGACAGGGATACAATGAGCAGTTCTTC
TRBJ2-7 | - | - | TRBV4-3 | CASSQDWSGVYEQYF | TGCGCCAGCAGCCAAGATTGGAGCGGCGTCTACGAGCAGTACTTC
TRBJ1-1 | - | - | TRBV10-1 | CASRATGLNTEAFF | TGCGCCAGCAGGGCCACAGGGCTGAACACTGAAGCTTTCTTT
TRBJ2-3 | TRBD1 | - | TRBV9 | CASSPRQGTLDTQYF | TGTGCCAGCAGCCCTCGACAGGGCACTTTGGATACGCAGTATTTT
TRBJ2-1 | TRBD1 | - | TRBV7-3 | CASSPQGSNYNEQFF | TGTGCCAGCAGCCCACAGGGGTCTAACTACAATGAGCAGTTCTTC
TRBJ2-5 | TRBD1 | - | TRBV5-1 | CASSATGIQETQYF | TGCGCCAGCAGCGCGACAGGGATACAAGAGACCCAGTACTTC
TRBJ1-4 | - | - | TRBV5-1 | CASSSGQMGNEKLFF | TGCGCCAGCAGCAGTGGACAGATGGGAAATGAAAAACTGTTTTTT
TRBJ2-7 | - | - | TRBV28 | CASSFPGSYEQYF | TGTGCCAGCAGTTTCCCGGGATCCTACGAGCAGTACTTC
TRBJ1-1 | - | - | TRBV5-1 | CASSLGQMVYTEAFF | TGCGCCAGCAGCTTGGGACAGATGGTTTACACTGAAGCTTTCTTT
TRBJ1-5 | - | - | TRBV6-6 | CASRTDNQPQHF | TGTGCCAGCAGGACAGACAATCAGCCCCAGCATTTT
TRBJ1-2 | - | - | TRBV27 | CASSLLETRPGAPLIRTF | TGTGCCAGCAGCCTTCTCGAGACAAGGCCTGGGGCGCCCTTGATTAGAACCTTC
TRBJ2-7 | TRBD1 | - | TRBV4-1 | CASSQPLRDRGNYEQYF | TGCGCCAGCAGCCAACCCCTCCGGGACAGGGGGAACTACGAGCAGTACTTC
TRBJ2-7 | - | - | TRBV7-9 | CASRPNLASSYEQYF | TGTGCCAGCAGACCGAACCTAGCGTCCTCCTACGAGCAGTACTTC
TRBJ1-1 | - | - | TRBV30 | CAWSGTSAAFF | TGTGCCTGGAGCGGGACTTCAGCAGCTTTCTTT
TRBJ2-1 | - | - | TRBV7-9 | CASSPQGTLSYNEQFF | TGTGCCAGCAGCCCACAGGGGACTCTCTCCTACAATGAGCAGTTCTTC
TRBJ1-5 | - | - | TRBV7-9 | CASSPSDSLNQPQHF | TGTGCCAGCAGCCCCTCTGACAGTTTAAATCAGCCCCAGCATTTT
TRBJ2-7 | - | - | TRBV29-1 | CSVGTFSYEQYF | TGCAGCGTGGGGACATTCTCCTACGAGCAGTACTTC
TRBJ1-2 | TRBD1 | - | TRBV6-6 | CASSPGQAFGYTF | TGTGCCAGCAGCCCCGGACAGGCATTCGGCTACACCTTC
TRBJ1-2 | TRBD1 | - | TRBV5-6 | CASSLQGRLYGYTF | TGTGCCAGCAGCTTACAGGGGCGGTTGTATGGCTACACCTTC
TRBJ2-4 | - | once | TRBV23-1 | CASSQPTGIQYF | TGCGCCAGCAGTCAACCCACCGGCATTCAGTACTTC
TRBJ2-7 | TRBD1 | - | TRBV27 | CASHRDSPTYEQYF | TGTGCCAGCCACAGGGACAGTCCTACCTACGAGCAGTACTTC
TRBJ2-3 | - | - | TRBV18 | CASSPQAGPSTDTQYF | TGTGCCAGCTCACCACAGGCAGGGCCTAGCACAGATACGCAGTATTTT
TRBJ2-5 | - | - | TRBV6-6 | CASSLRTVGGQYF | TGTGCCAGCAGTTTACGGACAGTCGGGGGGCAGTACTTC
TRBJ1-2 | TRBD1 | - | TRBV11-2 | CASTDLDRGHGYTF | TGTGCCAGCACCGACCTAGACAGGGGGCATGGCTACACCTTC
TRBJ1-1 | - | few | TRBV19 | CASSRHARAFF | TGTGCCAGTAGTAGACACGCCAGAGCTTTCTTT
TRBJ2-1 | - | - | TRBV7-2 | CASSLLGGAGARNEQFF | TGTGCCAGCAGCTTATTGGGGGGGGCAGGAGCCCGCAATGAGCAGTTCTTC
TRBJ2-4 | - | - | TRBV12-2 | CASRSPTGFRTKNIQYF | TGTGCAAGTCGTTCACCTACAGGGTTCCGGACCAAAAACATTCAGTACTTC
TRBJ2-1 | TRBD2 | - | TRBV10-3 | CAIGASGRAAYNEQFF | TGTGCCATCGGAGCTAGCGGGAGGGCCGCCTACAATGAGCAGTTCTTC
TRBJ1-1 | - | - | TRBV5-1 | CASSEPGQNTEAFF | TGCGCCAGCAGCGAGCCGGGACAGAACACTGAAGCTTTCTTT
TRBJ2-7 | TRBD1 | - | TRBV5-1 | CASSFTGQAVGGVLRQYF | TGCGCCAGCAGCTTTACGGGACAGGCGGTCGGAGGTGTTTTAAGGCAGTACTTC
TRBJ2-1 | TRBD2 | - | TRBV10-1 | CASSLAGDYNEQFF | TGCGCCAGCAGCCTAGCGGGAGACTACAATGAGCAGTTCTTC
TRBJ2-7 | - | - | TRBV7-2 | CASSLGRDLYEQYF | TGTGCCAGCAGCTTAGGGCGGGATTTGTATGAGCAGTACTTC
TRBJ2-4 | - | - | TRBV2 | CASIDPGAAKNIQYF | TGTGCCAGCATTGACCCAGGGGCTGCCAAAAACATTCAGTACTTC
TRBJ2-5 | - | - | TRBV10-2 | CASSESVADGQETQYF | TGCGCCAGCAGTGAGTCGGTAGCAGATGGACAAGAGACCCAGTACTTC
TRBJ1-4 | - | - | TRBV19 | CASRAGEKLFF | TGTGCCAGTAGGGCAGGGGAAAAACTGTTTTTT
TRBJ2-3 | TRBD2 | once | TRBV5-6 | CASSPINTAGVTDTQYF | TGTGCCAGCAGCCCCATTAATACAGCGGGAGTCACAGATACGCAGTATTTT
TRBJ2-1 | - | - | TRBV27 | CASSLVRGKEQFF | TGTGCCAGCAGTTTAGTCAGGGGTAAAGAGCAGTTCTTC
TRBJ2-7 | TRBD1 | few | TRBV2 | CASSRLDRGQAYEQYF | TGTGCCAGCAGTCGACTGGACAGGGGGCAAGCCTACGAGCAGTACTTC
TRBJ2-1 | TRBD2 | once | TRBV5-1 | CASSLGGGSYNEQFF | TGCGCCAGCAGCTTGGGGGGGGGCTCCTACAATGAGCAGTTCTTC
TRBJ2-5 | TRBD2 | - | TRBV5-1 | CASSLGLAGNQETQYF | TGCGCCAGCAGCCTGGGCCTAGCGGGCAACCAAGAGACCCAGTACTTC
TRBJ2-7 | TRBD2 | - | TRBV6-1 | CASSEPSGRAAYEQYF | TGTGCCAGCAGTGAACCTAGCGGGAGGGCGGCCTACGAGCAGTACTTC
TRBJ2-2 | TRBD1 | - | TRBV5-4 | CASRQTGAGELFF | TGTGCCAGCAGGCAGACAGGGGCCGGGGAGCTGTTTTTT
TRBJ1-5 | - | - | TRBV7-9 | CASSRGGGSNQPQHF | TGTGCCAGCAGCCGAGGGGGGGGTAGCAATCAGCCCCAGCATTTT
TRBJ2-7 | TRBD1 | - | TRBV7-9 | CASSIPRGQASSYEQYF | TGTGCCAGCAGCATACCTAGGGGACAGGCGAGCTCCTACGAGCAGTACTTC
TRBJ2-1 | TRBD2 | - | TRBV6-4 | CANPGLAGGFF | TGTGCCAACCCCGGACTAGCGGGAGGTTTCTTC
TRBJ2-1 | TRBD2 | - | TRBV10-3 | CAISDGGGAYNEQFF | TGTGCCATCAGTGATGGCGGGGGGGCCTACAATGAGCAGTTCTTC
TRBJ1-1 | - | - | TRBV5-1 | CASSLAPYMNTEAFF | TGCGCCAGCAGCTTGGCTCCGTACATGAACACTGAAGCTTTCTTT
TRBJ2-5 | TRBD1 | once | TRBV5-1 | CASSLAGTGEETQYF | TGCGCCAGCAGCTTGGCGGGGACAGGGGAAGAGACCCAGTACTTC